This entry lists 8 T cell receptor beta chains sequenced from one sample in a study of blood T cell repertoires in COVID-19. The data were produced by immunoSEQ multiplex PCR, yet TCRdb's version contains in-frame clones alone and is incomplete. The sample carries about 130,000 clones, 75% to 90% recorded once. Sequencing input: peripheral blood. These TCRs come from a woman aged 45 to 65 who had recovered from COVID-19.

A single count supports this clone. The CDR3 DNA follows: TGCGCCAGCAGCTTGGAAGTCTCGGGGTCGGGGGCCAACGTCCTGACTTTC. Its protein product is CASSLEVSGSGANVLTF. The gene calls are TRBV5-1 and TRBJ2-6, with a weak D call TRBD2 (5 bases). The CDR3 has 17 residues. Trimming shortened V by 0 bases and J by 4 bases, and 14 bases separated the two germline ends. Germline-derived CDR1 and CDR2 are SGHRS and YFSETQ.

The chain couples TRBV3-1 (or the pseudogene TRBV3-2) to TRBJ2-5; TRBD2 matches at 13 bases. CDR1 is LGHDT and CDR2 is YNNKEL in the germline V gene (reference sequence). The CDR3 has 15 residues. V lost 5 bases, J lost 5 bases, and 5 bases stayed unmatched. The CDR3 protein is CASSFGTSGVETQYF. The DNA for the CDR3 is TGTGCCAGCAGCTTCGGGACTAGCGGGGTGGAGACCCAGTACTTC.

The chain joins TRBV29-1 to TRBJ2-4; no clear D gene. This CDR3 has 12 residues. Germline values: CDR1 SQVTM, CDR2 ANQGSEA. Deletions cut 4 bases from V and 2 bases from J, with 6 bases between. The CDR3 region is CSVAVSKNIQYF. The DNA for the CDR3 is TGCAGCGTTGCAGTATCCAAAAACATTCAGTACTTC.

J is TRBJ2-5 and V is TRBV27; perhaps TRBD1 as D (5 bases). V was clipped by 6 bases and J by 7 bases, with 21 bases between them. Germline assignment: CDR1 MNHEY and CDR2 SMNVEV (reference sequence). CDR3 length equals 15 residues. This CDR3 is CASSPLMTVQGTQYF. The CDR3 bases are TGTGCCAGCAGCCCCCTTATGACAGTGCAGGGGACCCAGTACTTC.

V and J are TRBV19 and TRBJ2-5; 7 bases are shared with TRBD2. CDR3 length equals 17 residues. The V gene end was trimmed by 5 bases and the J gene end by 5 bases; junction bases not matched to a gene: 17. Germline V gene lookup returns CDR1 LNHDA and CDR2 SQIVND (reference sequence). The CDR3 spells CASSLGTIRGGGETQYF. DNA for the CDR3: TGTGCCAGTAGTCTTGGGACTATTCGCGGGGGAGGGGAGACCCAGTACTTC. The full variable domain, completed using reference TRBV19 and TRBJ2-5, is DGGITQSPKYLFRKEGQNVTLSCEQNLNHDAMYWYRQDPGQGLRLIYYSQIVNDFQKGDIAEGYSVSREKKESFPLTVTSAQKNPTAFYLCASSLGTIRGGGETQYFGPGTRLLVL.

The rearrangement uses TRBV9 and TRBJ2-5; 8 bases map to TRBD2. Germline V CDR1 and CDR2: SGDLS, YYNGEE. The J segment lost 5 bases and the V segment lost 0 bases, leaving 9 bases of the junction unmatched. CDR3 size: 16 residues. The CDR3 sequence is CASSVVLAGGAETQYF. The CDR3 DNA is TGTGCCAGCAGCGTAGTATTGGCGGGAGGTGCGGAGACCCAGTACTTC.

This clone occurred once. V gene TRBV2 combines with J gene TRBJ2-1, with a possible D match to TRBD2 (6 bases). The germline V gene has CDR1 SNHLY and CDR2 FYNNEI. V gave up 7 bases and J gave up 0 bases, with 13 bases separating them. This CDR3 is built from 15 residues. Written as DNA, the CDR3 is TGTGCCAGCATTCAAAGCGGGCCCTCCTACAATGAGCAGTTCTTC. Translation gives CASIQSGPSYNEQFF. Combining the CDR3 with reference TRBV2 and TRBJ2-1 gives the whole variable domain EPEVTQTPSHQVTQMGQEVILRCVPISNHLYFYWYRQILGQKVEFLVSFYNNEISEKSEIFDDQFSVERPDGSNFTLKIRSTKLEDSAMYFCASIQSGPSYNEQFFGPGTRLTVL.

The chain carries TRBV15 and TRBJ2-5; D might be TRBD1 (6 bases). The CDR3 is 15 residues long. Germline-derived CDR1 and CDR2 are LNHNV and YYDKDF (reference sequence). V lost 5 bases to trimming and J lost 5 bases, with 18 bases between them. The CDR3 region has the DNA TGTGCCACCAGCGGTGTAGGGACACGGGGCGAGACCCAGTACTTC. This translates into CATSGVGTRGETQYF.